Following are 8 T cell receptor beta chains from one sample sequenced in a study of response to subunit inactivated influenza vaccine. TCRdb reanalysed the RT-PCR reads using MiXCR and keeps one entry per CDR3 protein. The table has 550,000 to 650,000 distinct CDR3 sequences, about 11% seen once. The sequencing here drew on PBMCs from blood, taken on the day of vaccination. The source is a man over 45 who received an inactivated influenza vaccine.

The chain links TRBV5-1 to TRBJ2-1; 9 positions agree with TRBD2. The CDR3 sequence is 19 residues long. After removal of 0 bases from V and 9 bases from J, the junction contained 19 bases not matched to a gene. CDR1 is SGHRS and CDR2 is YFSETQ in the germline V gene. For the CDR3, the DNA is TGCGCCAGCAGCTTGGCTGGGACTAGCAGCGCCATGATCAGTTTTGAGCAGTTCTTC. Amino acid sequence: CASSLAGTSSAMISFEQFF.

This clonotype was seen ten or more times. The chain links TRBV3-1 to TRBJ2-1, with D unresolved. Trimming pared 9 bases from V and 4 bases from J, leaving 7 bases between. Germline V gene data show CDR1 as LGHDT and CDR2 as YNNKEL (reference sequence). The CDR3 totals 11 residues. CDR3: CASLGYNEQFF. The CDR3 DNA sequence: TGTGCCAGTTTAGGGTACAATGAGCAGTTCTTC.

This chain uses TRBV3-1 with TRBJ1-5, with D tentatively TRBD1 (5 bases). The V end was cut by 0 bases, the J end by 2 bases, with 23 bases between. There are 20 residues in the CDR3. CDR1 is LGHDT, CDR2 YNNKEL, per germline (reference sequence). CDR3 sequence reads: CASSQDKPGHGEGGNQPQHF. CDR3 bases: TGTGCCAGCAGCCAAGATAAACCCGGACACGGGGAGGGAGGCAATCAGCCCCAGCATTTT.

This clonotype was recorded many times. The CDR3 sequence: CASSSDRKAFF. CDR3 bases: TGTGCCAGCAGTTCGGACAGAAAAGCTTTCTTT. This rearrangement joins TRBV12-3 or TRBV12-4 to TRBJ1-1; a weak D match, TRBD1 (6 bases). V dropped 4 bases and J dropped 9 bases, with 9 bases sitting between them. This CDR3 spans 11 amino acids.

This rearrangement joins TRBV29-1 to TRBJ1-2; D is uncertain. V dropped 4 bases and J dropped 0 bases, with 3 bases sitting between them. Germline loops: CDR1 SQVTM, CDR2 ANQGSEA. The CDR3 runs to 11 residues. The CDR3 region has the DNA TGCAGCGTTGGAACTAACTATGGCTACACCTTC. Translating it yields CSVGTNYGYTF.

This clonotype was recorded many times. The chain has TRBV6-2 or TRBV6-3 and TRBJ2-1; unclear D gene. The germline V gene has CDR1 MNHEY and CDR2 SVGEGT. This CDR3 is built from 13 residues. Trimming shortened V by 2 bases and J by 6 bases, and 8 bases separated the two germline ends. CDR3: CASSYTVSNEQFF. CDR3 bases: TGTGCCAGCAGTTACACGGTATCCAATGAGCAGTTCTTC.

The chain carries TRBV7-9 and TRBJ2-3; TRBD2 is a possible D gene (6 bases). Deletions cut 5 bases from V and 6 bases from J, with 18 bases between. The CDR3 consists of 15 residues. Germline V gene sequence: CDR1 SEHNR, CDR2 FQNEAQ (reference sequence). CDR3 bases: TGTGCCAGCAGCCTAGGAGGGGCCCTGAAGGATACGCAGTATTTT. Its protein is CASSLGGALKDTQYF.

DNA of the CDR3: TGCAGTGCTGCACAGGGAGGGACCTTTATTTCCTATAGTCAGCCCCAGCATTTT. Translation: CSAAQGGTFISYSQPQHF. V is TRBV20-1 and J is TRBJ1-5, with D possibly being TRBD1 (6 bases). The CDR3 loop spans 18 amino acids. V lost 5 bases and J 6 bases, leaving 29 bases between the germline ends. CDR1 DFQATT and CDR2 SNEGSKA come from the germline V gene (reference sequence).